The 18 T cell receptor beta chains below all came from one sample that was sequenced in a study of identical twins. One entry per CDR3 protein results from TCRdb running MiXCR on the 5' RACE reads. In the table there are 540,000 or so distinct CDR3 sequences, about a fifth of which are singletons. These data also formed part of another study, on yellow fever vaccine responses in identical twins.

What was sequenced was CD4+ T cells sorted from blood. The receptors originated from a woman aged 18-29 years in good health.

This clonotype was observed a few times. V and J are TRBV18 and TRBJ1-1, with no clear D. The CDR3 is 13 amino acids. The germline V gene has CDR1 KGHSH and CDR2 LQKENI. The V end was cut by 4 bases, the J end by 5 bases, with 11 bases between. The CDR3 reads CASSQGFLTEAFF. CDR3 DNA: TGTGCCAGCTCACAGGGTTTTCTGACTGAAGCTTTCTTT.

V gene TRBV2 combines with J gene TRBJ2-4; D gene unclear. CDR1 and CDR2 from the germline V gene are SNHLY and FYNNEI. The length of the CDR3 is 16 residues. Trimming took 1 base from V and 7 from J, leaving 17 bases between them. CDR3: CASSEELGSRANIQYF. DNA for the CDR3: TGTGCCAGCAGTGAAGAGTTGGGATCAAGGGCGAACATTCAGTACTTC.

This clonotype was seen only a few times. This chain links TRBV12-3 or TRBV12-4 with TRBJ2-1, with 12 positions matching TRBD2. V was pared by 2 bases and J by 0 bases, with 5 bases of the junction left unmatched. This CDR3 has 18 amino acids. The CDR3 region is CASSLLAGGSSSYNEQFF. The CDR3 DNA follows: TGTGCCAGCAGTTTACTAGCGGGAGGGTCCAGCTCCTACAATGAGCAGTTCTTC.

This clonotype has more than one count but fewer than ten. The rearrangement joins TRBV29-1 to TRBJ2-3; possibly TRBD2 for D (6 bases). This CDR3 is 13 amino acids long. Germline-derived CDR1 and CDR2 are SQVTM and ANQGSEA. CDR3 in amino acids: CSARRGRTDTQYF. Written as DNA, the CDR3 is TGCAGTGCTAGACGTGGGAGGACAGATACGCAGTATTTT.

The CDR3 region is CASSNRDSYEQYV. The CDR3 DNA is TGTGCCAGCAGCAACCGGGACAGCTACGAGCAGTACGTC. The J gene is TRBJ2-7, the V gene TRBV6-2 or TRBV6-3; 7 positions agree with TRBD1. CDR1 is MNHEY and CDR2 is SVGEGT in the germline V gene. Trimming took 6 bases from V and 3 from J; bases not matched to a gene: 5. This CDR3 region has 13 residues.

This clonotype turned up a few times. The genes are TRBV7-8 and TRBJ2-1; perhaps TRBD2 as D (6 bases). The CDR3 totals 17 residues. Trimming took off 1 base at V and 0 bases at J, with 13 bases between the two ends. CDR1 is SGHVS and CDR2 is FQNEAQ in the germline V gene. This CDR3 is CASSLVIGGDSYNEQFF. The CDR3 bases are TGTGCCAGCAGCTTAGTCATCGGGGGAGACTCCTACAATGAGCAGTTCTTC.

This clonotype was observed a few times. The chain employs TRBV5-1 and TRBJ2-1, with 7 nucleotides matching TRBD1. The CDR3 contains 14 residues. Germline CDR1 SGHRS, CDR2 YFSETQ. V was pared by 7 bases and J by 4 bases, with 8 bases of the junction left unmatched. CDR3 bases: TGCGCCAGCGAGGGGGCCGGGGAGTACAATGAGCAGTTCTTC. It translates to CASEGAGEYNEQFF.

This clonotype was recorded a few times. The V call is TRBV5-1, the J call TRBJ2-1, with D possibly TRBD2 on 6 matching bases. Trimming removed 0 bases from V and 6 bases from J, with 13 bases in between. The CDR3 consists of 15 residues. Germline CDR1 SGHRS, CDR2 YFSETQ. The CDR3 reads CASSLGAGTGNEQFF. DNA for the CDR3: TGCGCCAGCAGCTTGGGCGCGGGAACGGGCAATGAGCAGTTCTTC.

V gene TRBV7-2 combines with J gene TRBJ2-7; 7 bases align to TRBD2. CDR3 length: 14 amino acids. Germline trimming cut 1 base from V and 4 bases from J; bases unmatched to any gene: 4. Germline assignment: CDR1 SGHTA and CDR2 FQGNSA. CDR3 region: CASSLGGGGYEQYF. CDR3 bases: TGTGCCAGCAGCTTAGGGGGGGGAGGATACGAGCAGTACTTC.

V is TRBV6-5 and J is TRBJ2-5, with TRBD1 matching over 8 bases. The CDR3 consists of 14 residues. V lost 0 bases and J lost 3; bases outside the gene matches: 0. Germline CDR1 and CDR2: MNHEY and SVGAGI. The CDR3: CASSYSTGEETQYF. DNA of the CDR3: TGTGCCAGCAGTTACTCGACAGGGGAAGAGACCCAGTACTTC.

A few counts support this clonotype. V gene TRBV27 combines with J gene TRBJ1-3; D is unresolved. This CDR3 region has 15 residues. Between the trimmed V and J ends, which lost 0 bases and 0 bases, there was a span of 6 bases. Germline V gene lookup returns CDR1 MNHEY and CDR2 SMNVEV (reference sequence). Here the CDR3 reads CASSLSGHSGNTIYF. For the CDR3, the DNA is TGTGCCAGCAGTTTATCGGGTCACTCTGGAAACACCATATATTTT.

The chain links TRBV7-2 to TRBJ2-7, with TRBD2 identical over 15 bases. J was trimmed by 0 bases and V by 2 bases; bases with no gene match: 17. The CDR3 is 22 amino acids. CDR1 SGHTA and CDR2 FQGNSA come from the germline V gene. CDR3 sequence: CASSLLAAAGTSGRLASYEQYF. The CDR3, as DNA: TGTGCCAGCAGCTTATTGGCAGCCGCCGGGACTAGCGGGAGGTTAGCCTCCTACGAGCAGTACTTC. Full variable domain (remainder filled in from reference TRBV7-2 and TRBJ2-7): GAGVSQSPSNKVTEKGKDVELRCDPISGHTALYWYRQSLGQGLEFLIYFQGNSAPDKSGLPSDRFSAERTGGSVSTLTIQRTQQEDSAVYLCASSLLAAAGTSGRLASYEQYFGPGTRLTVT.

The CDR3 sequence is CASSASTGAEQYF. CDR3 coding DNA: TGTGCCAGCAGCGCTAGTACAGGGGCCGAGCAGTACTTC. V is TRBV7-3 and J is TRBJ2-7; 7 bases are a match to TRBD1. Germline CDR1 reads SGHTA; CDR2 reads FQGTGA. The V segment lost 5 bases and the J segment 6 bases; nucleotides outside the gene matches: 7. This CDR3 spans 13 amino acids.

This sequence joins TRBV10-3 and TRBJ2-5; TRBD1 might be the D (5 bases). Trimming stripped 2 bases from V and 5 bases from J, with 27 bases between. CDR1 and CDR2 (germline): ENHRY, SYGVKD. This CDR3 is built from 19 residues. In nucleotides, the CDR3 is TGTGCCATCAGTGAGGGACACGGTTCCCTCGGGTTGGGCTTCGAGACCCAGTACTTC. Translated, it gives CAISEGHGSLGLGFETQYF.

The gene calls are TRBV7-9 and TRBJ2-1; D is ambiguous. The CDR3 extends over 15 amino acids. Germline CDR1 is SEHNR and CDR2 is FQNEAQ (reference sequence). Between the trimmed V and J ends, which lost 7 bases and 0 bases, there was a span of 13 bases. CDR3 nucleotide sequence: TGTGCCAGCACCGAGGCCTCCCGCTCCTACAATGAGCAGTTCTTC. This encodes CASTEASRSYNEQFF.

V is TRBV15 and J is TRBJ2-2; a possible D gene is TRBD2 (5 bases). This CDR3 has 17 residues. V shed 7 bases and J shed 3 bases, with 21 bases lying between them. Germline V gene lookup returns CDR1 LNHNV and CDR2 YYDKDF (reference sequence). The DNA for the CDR3 is TGTGCCACCATCCATAGAGGATGGGAGTCGGACACCGGGGAGCTGTTTTTT. Residues: CATIHRGWESDTGELFF.

Of note for this clonotype: Germline is not matched at one junction end, which may reflect a read error. The CDR3 is CCARARQGYTGELFF. CDR3 DNA sequence: TGCTGTGCTAGAGCCCGGCAGGGATACACCGGGGAGCTGTTTTTT. V and J are TRBV20-1 and TRBJ2-2, with D perhaps TRBD1 (5 bases). Germline lookup yields CDR1 DFQATT and CDR2 SNEGSKA (reference sequence). The CDR3 totals 15 residues.

This clonotype was seen more than once but under ten times. V is TRBV9 and J is TRBJ2-3, with D possibly called TRBD1 or TRBD2 (5 bases each). The V gene's germline CDR1 is SGDLS and CDR2 YYNGEE. The CDR3 loop spans 15 amino acids. The V end lost 0 bases, the J end lost 2 bases, and 10 bases lay between the germline ends. CDR3 region: CASSVAGLLTDTQYF. The CDR3 nucleotides are TGTGCCAGCAGCGTAGCGGGGCTGCTCACAGATACGCAGTATTTT.